The 15 T cell receptor beta chains below all came from one sample that was sequenced in a study of OX40 agonist ivuxolimab in advanced cancers. TCRdb's table, derived via immunoSEQ multiplex PCR, lists solely in-frame clones and lacks some. The sample contains about 82,000 clones, roughly 88% of which appear only once. The sample consisted of CD4+ or CD8+ T cells sorted from blood, taken in a trial of the OX40 agonist ivuxolimab. The receptors were sampled from an adult with an advanced solid tumor such as melanoma, head and neck, liver or kidney cancer.

V is TRBV7-2 and J is TRBJ2-5; 14 bases are shared with TRBD2. The CDR3 is 18 residues long. From germline, CDR1 is SGHTA and CDR2 FQGNSA. V was pared by 6 bases and J by 1 base, with 10 bases of the junction left unmatched. CDR3 sequence reads: CASSPGTSGRWSQETQYF. The CDR3 DNA is TGTGCCAGCAGTCCTGGGACTAGCGGGAGATGGAGCCAAGAGACCCAGTACTTC.

The chain joins TRBV28 to TRBJ2-3; tentatively, D is TRBD2 (6 bases). CDR1 and CDR2 from the germline V gene are MDHEN and SYDVKM. The CDR3 is made up of 16 amino acids. The V end lost 7 bases, the J end lost 3 bases, and 20 bases lay between the germline ends. The DNA of the CDR3 is TGTGCCAGCACGGTTATGGGACTTCGAAAAACAGATACGCAGTATTTT. Protein product: CASTVMGLRKTDTQYF.

The rearrangement links TRBV15 to TRBJ2-2; no reliable D call. CDR1 is LNHNV, CDR2 YYDKDF, per germline (reference sequence). The CDR3 covers 16 residues. Trimming took 2 bases from V and 0 from J, leaving 10 bases between them. The CDR3 is CATSRFTLSNTGELFF. The CDR3 DNA reads TGTGCCACCAGCAGATTTACTCTCTCGAACACCGGGGAGCTGTTTTTT.

This sequence joins TRBV2 and TRBJ1-5, with no clear D. Trimming cost V 4 bases and J 3 bases, with 10 bases left between them. The germline CDR1 and CDR2 sequences are SNHLY and FYNNEI. CDR3 length equals 14 residues. CDR3 protein: CASSGPDFNQPQHF. CDR3 DNA sequence: TGTGCCAGCAGTGGGCCGGACTTCAATCAGCCCCAGCATTTT.

The chain has TRBV2 and TRBJ1-1, with a possible D match to TRBD1 (6 bases). Germline CDR1 reads SNHLY; CDR2 reads FYNNEI. The CDR3 contains 14 residues. Trimming took off 4 bases at V and 1 base at J, with 10 bases between the two ends. CDR3 coding DNA: TGTGCCAGCAGTGTTACAGGGACGAACACTGAAGCTTTCTTT. This gives the protein CASSVTGTNTEAFF.

The chain employs TRBV2 and TRBJ1-2; D uncertain. The V end was cut by 0 bases, the J end by 0 bases, with 8 bases between. This CDR3 comprises 15 residues. Germline CDR1 is SNHLY and CDR2 is FYNNEI. The CDR3 reads CASSEALAANYGYTF. In DNA form, the CDR3 reads TGTGCCAGCAGTGAAGCGCTTGCGGCTAACTATGGCTACACCTTC.

The J gene is TRBJ2-3, the V gene TRBV28; TRBD1 matches 11 bases. The V and J ends lost 7 bases and 3 bases, in that order; junction bases with no gene match: 6. The germline CDR1 and CDR2 sequences are MDHEN and SYDVKM. This CDR3 region has 15 residues. The CDR3 sequence: CASIGGTGGTDTQYF. CDR3 sequence (DNA): TGTGCCAGCATCGGCGGGACAGGGGGGACAGATACGCAGTATTTT.

This chain links TRBV14 with TRBJ1-2; D uncertain. There are 13 residues in the CDR3. With 0 bases removed from V and 5 bases from J, the gap between germline ends came to 7 bases. Germline V lookup: CDR1 SGHDN, CDR2 FVKESK. The chain's CDR3 is CASSQEVYYGYTF. CDR3 nucleotides: TGTGCCAGCAGCCAAGAGGTATATTATGGCTACACCTTC.

The gene calls are TRBV9 and TRBJ1-2; 7 nucleotides line up with TRBD1. Germline lookup yields CDR1 SGDLS and CDR2 YYNGEE. This CDR3 spans 15 amino acids. Trimming cost V 4 bases and J 1 base; bases outside gene matches: 7. In DNA form, the CDR3 reads TGTGCCAGCAGCAAGGGGGCTCACGTTAACTATGGCTACACCTTC. It codes for CASSKGAHVNYGYTF.

This clone is a singleton in its sample. The chain uses TRBV4-3 and TRBJ2-2, with D possibly matching TRBD1 (6 bases). V gave up 0 bases and J gave up 1 base, with 6 bases separating them. CDR3 size: 15 residues. Germline V lookup: CDR1 LGHNA, CDR2 YSLEER. The CDR3 region has the DNA TGCGCCAGCAGCCAAGAACAGGGGAACACCGGGGAGCTGTTTTTT. Its protein product is CASSQEQGNTGELFF.

The chain has TRBV28 and TRBJ2-5; tentatively, D is TRBD2 (5 bases). The J call is uncertain, as TRBJ2-7 better fits the DNA end. The CDR3 runs to 13 residues. Per germline, CDR1 MDHEN and CDR2 SYDVKM. The CDR3 sequence: CASRPPSHYEQYF. The CDR3 DNA follows: TGTGCCAGCCGACCTCCTAGCCACTACGAGCAGTACTTC.

The chain combines TRBV18 with TRBJ2-7; D call uncertain. The CDR3 loop spans 14 amino acids. The germline CDR1 and CDR2 sequences are KGHSH and LQKENI. With 2 bases removed from V and 6 bases from J, the gap between germline ends came to 14 bases. Here the CDR3 reads CASSPSHQSGEQYF. CDR3 bases: TGTGCCAGCTCACCATCGCACCAGTCGGGCGAGCAGTACTTC.

About this clone: An end of the junction differs from the germline gene, which may be a read error. CDR3 loop: CASNYGSFAGAFF. The CDR3 DNA reads as TGTGCCAGCAATTACGGTAGTTTCGCGGGAGCTTTCTTT. The V gene is TRBV6-6, the J gene TRBJ1-1; D ambiguous. The length of the CDR3 is 13 residues. CDR1 MNHNY and CDR2 SVGAGI come from the germline V gene (reference sequence).

The chain uses TRBV23-1 and TRBJ2-6, with 11 bases aligning to TRBD2. TRBV23-1 is an open reading frame, and its role is uncertain. With V trimmed by 6 bases and J by 0 bases, 7 bases remained unmatched. The CDR3 length is 18 residues. CDR3 region: CASRQLAGANSGANVLTF. In DNA, the CDR3 is TGCGCCAGCAGGCAACTAGCGGGAGCCAACTCTGGGGCCAACGTCCTGACTTTC.

The chain employs TRBV5-1 and TRBJ2-1, with 13 bases lining up with TRBD2. CDR3 length: 15 residues. The V gene end was trimmed by 4 bases and the J gene end by 6 bases; junction bases not matched to a gene: 4. Germline CDR1 reads SGHRS; CDR2 reads YFSETQ. The CDR3 region has the DNA TGCGCCAGCAGCCACCGACTAGCGGGAGGCAATGAGCAGTTCTTC. It specifies CASSHRLAGGNEQFF.